This paragraph covers one T cell receptor (beta chain) sequence. The ends were cut back, 4 bases at V and 3 bases at J, with 9 bases in the middle. Germline V gene lookup returns CDR1 WNHNN and CDR2 SYGVQD (reference sequence). There are 14 residues in the CDR3. The data were taken from a study of control samples from healthy donors and cancer patients. Sequencing used immunoSEQ multiplex PCR; TCRdb keeps in-frame clones, though not all of them. The table has about 52,000 clones, 85% to 95% seen once. The receptor was derived from a man aged 25 to 40 in good health. Sequencing was performed on blood. This chain connects TRBV10-1 to TRBJ2-2; the D is unclear. The CDR3 DNA reads TGCGCCAGCAGTGCGGCTAGTTACACCGGGGAGCTGTTTTTT. It is translated as CASSAASYTGELFF.